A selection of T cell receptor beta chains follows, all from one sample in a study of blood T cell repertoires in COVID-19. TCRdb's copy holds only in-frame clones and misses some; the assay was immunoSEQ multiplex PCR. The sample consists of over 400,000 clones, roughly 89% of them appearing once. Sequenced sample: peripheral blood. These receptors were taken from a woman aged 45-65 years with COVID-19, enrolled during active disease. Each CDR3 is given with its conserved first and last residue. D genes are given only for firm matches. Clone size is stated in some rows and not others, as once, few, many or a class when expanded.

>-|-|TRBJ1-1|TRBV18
CASSPLLTGIRTEAFF
TGTGCCAGCTCACCCCTACTGACAGGCATCCGCACTGAAGCTTTCTTT
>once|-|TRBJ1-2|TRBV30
CAFGGGRLPYGYTF
TGTGCCTTCGGGGGGGGGCGCCTCCCCTATGGCTACACCTTC
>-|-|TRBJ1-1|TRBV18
CASSPMRAMNTEAFF
TGTGCCAGCTCACCGATGAGAGCCATGAACACTGAAGCTTTCTTT
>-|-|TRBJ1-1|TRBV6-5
CASSYGGAFF
TGTGCCAGCAGTTACGGCGGTGCTTTCTTT
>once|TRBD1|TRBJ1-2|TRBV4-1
CASRPLGGAKYGYTF
TGCGCCAGCAGGCCCCTAGGGGGCGCGAAGTATGGCTACACCTTC
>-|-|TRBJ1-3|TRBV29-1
CSGLSSGNTIYF
TGCAGCGGACTCAGCTCTGGAAACACCATATATTTT
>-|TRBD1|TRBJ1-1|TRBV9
CASSTQGYTEAFF
TGTGCCAGCAGCACACAGGGGTACACTGAAGCTTTCTTT
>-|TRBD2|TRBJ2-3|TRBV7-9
CASSRLSSGGWVDTQYF
TGTGCCAGCAGCCGACTCTCTAGCGGGGGATGGGTAGATACGCAGTATTTT
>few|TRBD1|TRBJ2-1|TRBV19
CASRSGTGSYNEQFF
TGTGCCAGTAGATCCGGGACAGGGTCCTACAATGAGCAGTTCTTC
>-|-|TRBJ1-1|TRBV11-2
CASSLDPDSPAEAFF
TGTGCCAGCAGCTTAGATCCAGACAGCCCAGCTGAAGCTTTCTTT
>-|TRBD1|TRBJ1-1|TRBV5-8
CASSLETGLGTEAFF
TGTGCCAGCAGCCTAGAGACAGGGTTGGGCACTGAAGCTTTCTTT
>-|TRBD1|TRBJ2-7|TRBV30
CAWSAITGGYEQYF
TGTGCCTGGAGTGCAATAACAGGGGGCTACGAGCAGTACTTC
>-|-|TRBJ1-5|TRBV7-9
CASSFGTHSNQPQHF
TGTGCCAGCAGCTTCGGGACACATAGCAATCAGCCCCAGCATTTT
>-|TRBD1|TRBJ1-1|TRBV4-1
CASSQLPGQPNTEAFF
TGCGCCAGCAGCCAACTCCCGGGACAGCCAAACACTGAAGCTTTCTTT
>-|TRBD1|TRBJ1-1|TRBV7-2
CASSLAIGGAEAFF
TGTGCCAGCAGCTTAGCGATAGGGGGCGCGGAAGCTTTCTTT
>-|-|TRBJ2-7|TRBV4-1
CASSQERSGAFMSEQYF
TGCGCCAGCAGCCAAGAAAGATCAGGGGCCTTTATGAGCGAGCAGTACTTC
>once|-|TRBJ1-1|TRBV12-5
CASGFNEGGGDRPGTGEAFF
TGTGCTAGTGGCTTTAACGAGGGGGGGGGTGACCGGCCGGGCACAGGAGAAGCTTTCTTT
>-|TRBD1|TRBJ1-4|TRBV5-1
CASSLQGASEKLFF
TGCGCCAGCAGCTTACAGGGGGCGAGCGAAAAACTGTTTTTT
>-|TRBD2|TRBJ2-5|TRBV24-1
CATSDLTSGGDETQYF
TGTGCCACCAGTGATTTGACTAGCGGGGGGGATGAGACCCAGTACTTC